The 18 T cell receptor beta chains presented below share a single source sample, sequenced in a study of shared clonotypes between healthy human individuals. Generated by immunoSEQ multiplex PCR, the TCRdb table keeps only in-frame clones and is missing some. The sample shows roughly 2.5 million clones, just over 90% of them seen only once. The sequenced sample consisted of naive CD4+ T cells sorted from blood. Noted subset: CD45RA+ positively selected. The receptors were sampled from a man aged 18-30 years in good health.

This chain links TRBV30 with TRBJ2-4, with 12 nucleotides matching TRBD2. The CDR3 spans 17 residues. Per the germline V gene, CDR1 is GTSNPN and CDR2 is SVGIG (reference sequence). With 4 bases clipped from V and 0 bases from J, the junction kept 7 bases outside the gene matches. The CDR3 loop reads CAWKLAGGSLAKNIQYF. The CDR3 DNA sequence: TGTGCCTGGAAACTAGCGGGGGGTTCCCTAGCCAAAAACATTCAGTACTTC.

This chain connects TRBV28 to TRBJ2-3, with unresolved D. Germline assignment: CDR1 MDHEN and CDR2 SYDVKM. Trimming took off 7 bases at V and 0 bases at J, with 14 bases between the two ends. The CDR3 is 15 residues long. Here the CDR3 DNA reads TGTGCCAGCACCCCGGGTGGCAGAAGCACAGATACGCAGTATTTT. This gives the protein CASTPGGRSTDTQYF. The whole variable domain, filled in from reference TRBV28 and TRBJ2-3, reads DVKVTQSSRYLVKRTGEKVFLECVQDMDHENMFWYRQDPGLGLRLIYFSYDVKMKEKGDIPEGYSVSREKKERFSLILESASTNQTSMYLCASTPGGRSTDTQYFGPGTRLTVL.

The chain combines TRBV7-2 with TRBJ1-6; tentatively, D is TRBD1 (5 bases). The ends were cut back, 1 base at V and 8 bases at J, with 18 bases in the middle. Germline V gene lookup returns CDR1 SGHTA and CDR2 FQGNSA. The CDR3 sequence is 17 residues long. The CDR3 is CASSLVRDWGGDSPLHF. Here the CDR3 DNA reads TGTGCCAGCAGCTTAGTACGGGACTGGGGAGGTGATTCACCCCTCCACTTT.

CDR3 coding DNA: TGTGCCTTGGGACAGGGCCAGCAGTACTTC. It specifies CALGQGQQYF. The chain is built from TRBV30 and TRBJ2-7, with 9 bases fitting TRBD1. Losses at the gene ends were 7 bases for V and 8 bases for J; bases not matched to a gene: 3. This CDR3 spans 10 amino acids. Germline V gives CDR1 GTSNPN, CDR2 SVGIG (reference sequence).

The gene calls are TRBV19 and TRBJ1-5; tentative D call: TRBD1 (6 bases). The CDR3 extends over 17 amino acids. V was trimmed by 6 bases and J by 0 bases, leaving 18 bases between them. CDR1 and CDR2 from the germline V gene are LNHDA and SQIVND (reference sequence). The CDR3 DNA reads as TGTGCCAGTAGATCTACAGGGACACCAAATAGCAATCAGCCCCAGCATTTT. This encodes CASRSTGTPNSNQPQHF.

As for this clone: Other DNA sequences in this sample translate to the same CDR3. This chain links TRBV7-2 with TRBJ2-1, with 7 bases lining up with TRBD2. Germline lookup yields CDR1 SGHTA and CDR2 FQGNSA. The CDR3 spans 15 residues. V lost 1 base to trimming and J lost 4 bases; unmatched junction nucleotides: 4. The CDR3 region has the DNA TGTGCCAGCAGCTTAGGGGCTAGCGGTTACAATGAGCAGTTCTTC. It translates to CASSLGASGYNEQFF.

J is TRBJ2-7 and V is TRBV6-6; 10 bases align to TRBD2. The CDR3 is 15 amino acids. Germline lookup yields CDR1 MNHNY and CDR2 SVGAGI (reference sequence). The V gene end was trimmed by 6 bases and the J gene end by 5 bases; junction bases not matched to a gene: 10. The DNA of the CDR3 is TGTGCCAGCAGCACGCTAGCGGGAGTTATCCACGAGCAGTACTTC. Encoded protein: CASSTLAGVIHEQYF.

The V gene is TRBV5-1, the J gene TRBJ2-7; TRBD2 aligns across 9 bases. The CDR3 is 15 residues long. J lost 6 bases, V lost 3 bases, and 10 bases had no gene match. Germline V gene sequence: CDR1 SGHRS, CDR2 YFSETQ. In DNA, the CDR3 is TGCGCCAGCAGCTCCTTAGGCGGGGGGGCCAGCGAGCAGTACTTC. Protein: CASSSLGGGASEQYF. The full variable domain, completed using reference TRBV5-1 and TRBJ2-7, is KAGVTQTPRYLIKTRGQQVTLSCSPISGHRSVSWYQQTPGQGLQFLFEYFSETQRNKGNFPGRFSGRQFSNSRSEMNVSTLELGDSALYLCASSSLGGGASEQYFGPGTRLTVT.

V is TRBV11-1 and J is TRBJ2-1; D might be TRBD2 (6 bases). Germline V gene lookup returns CDR1 SGHAT and CDR2 FQDESV (reference sequence). The germline V and J ends were trimmed by 5 bases and 1 base, with 15 bases remaining between them. CDR3 length: 16 residues. In DNA form, the CDR3 reads TGTGCCAGCAGCAATCTGGGCGGGGAGTCCTACAATGAGCAGTTCTTC. Translating gives CASSNLGGESYNEQFF.

The rearrangement uses TRBV7-6 and TRBJ1-5, with TRBD1 as a possible D gene (6 bases). This CDR3 spans 17 amino acids. Germline V gene lookup returns CDR1 SGHVS and CDR2 FNYEAQ. With 5 bases removed from V and 0 bases from J, the gap between germline ends came to 17 bases. The CDR3 region is CASSPGPGEGSNQPQHF. CDR3 sequence (DNA): TGTGCCAGCAGCCCTGGCCCAGGGGAAGGTAGCAATCAGCCCCAGCATTTT.

The chain is built from TRBV6-6 and TRBJ1-2; 12 nucleotides agree with TRBD1. The CDR3 is 16 amino acids. Germline lookup yields CDR1 MNHNY and CDR2 SVGAGI (reference sequence). The V gene end was trimmed by 5 bases and the J gene end by 7 bases; junction bases not matched to a gene: 11. The CDR3 region has the DNA TGTGCCAGCAGTCCTCGGCCGGGACAGGGGGCGGCTGGCTACACCTTC. It specifies CASSPRPGQGAAGYTF.

V is TRBV7-8 and J is TRBJ2-6; 8 nucleotides line up with TRBD1. The junction had 5 bases not matched to a gene; V was cut back by 8 bases and J by 2 bases. Germline CDR1 is SGHVS and CDR2 is FQNEAQ. The CDR3 is 15 amino acids. DNA for the CDR3: TGTGCCAGCGGGACAGGAAGCCCTGGGGCCAACGTCCTGACTTTC. Translating gives CASGTGSPGANVLTF.

This CDR3 is CAISVGGTGAFNEKLFF. In nucleotides, the CDR3 is TGTGCCATCAGTGTAGGCGGGACAGGGGCCTTTAATGAAAAACTGTTTTTT. The chain is built from TRBV10-3 and TRBJ1-4; 10 bases match TRBD1. CDR1 is ENHRY, CDR2 SYGVKD, per germline. The CDR3 loop spans 17 amino acids. V was pared by 4 bases and J by 4 bases, with 9 bases of the junction left unmatched.

This clone was counted once. The CDR3 DNA is TGTGCCAGCAGTTCGGGGGTGGGGCTTCGAGGGCAGTTCTTC. Protein: CASSSGVGLRGQFF. The V and J genes are TRBV27 and TRBJ2-1; weak D call: TRBD2 (6 bases). The CDR3 covers 14 residues. Per the germline V gene, CDR1 is MNHEY and CDR2 is SMNVEV (reference sequence). Deletions cut 4 bases from V and 12 bases from J, with 19 bases between.

This clone was seen more than once but under ten times. This rearrangement joins TRBV30 to TRBJ2-5; TRBD2 agrees at 11 bases. The germline CDR1 and CDR2 sequences are GTSNPN and SVGIG (reference sequence). V lost 4 bases, J lost 0 bases, and 1 base stayed unmatched. The CDR3 length is 14 residues. This CDR3 reads CAWTSGGYQETQYF. The CDR3 region has the DNA TGTGCCTGGACTAGCGGGGGGTACCAAGAGACCCAGTACTTC.

This clone was detected only a few times. The rearrangement links TRBV10-3 to TRBJ1-1; D is unresolved. Germline CDR1 is ENHRY and CDR2 is SYGVKD. V was pared by 0 bases and J by 6 bases, with 8 bases between. The length of the CDR3 is 13 residues. The CDR3 region is CAISESIPSEAFF. Written as DNA, the CDR3 is TGTGCCATCAGTGAGTCTATCCCCTCTGAAGCTTTCTTT.

V gene TRBV6-4 combines with J gene TRBJ2-1; D perhaps matches TRBD2 (6 bases). Between the trimmed V and J ends, which lost 6 bases and 8 bases, there was a span of 17 bases. This CDR3 spans 14 amino acids. Germline assignment: CDR1 MRHNA and CDR2 SNTAGT. CDR3 DNA: TGTGCCAGCAGCAATTTCGGGGGTACAGATGAGCAGTTCTTC. Translating gives CASSNFGGTDEQFF.

The rearrangement uses TRBV30 and TRBJ2-3; D is unresolved. This CDR3 comprises 15 residues. Germline values: CDR1 GTSNPN, CDR2 SVGIG (reference sequence). V was trimmed by 2 bases and J by 1 base, leaving 13 bases between them. The CDR3 DNA follows: TGTGCCTGGAGTTTGAGGACGGGCCGCACAGATACGCAGTATTTT. Residues: CAWSLRTGRTDTQYF.